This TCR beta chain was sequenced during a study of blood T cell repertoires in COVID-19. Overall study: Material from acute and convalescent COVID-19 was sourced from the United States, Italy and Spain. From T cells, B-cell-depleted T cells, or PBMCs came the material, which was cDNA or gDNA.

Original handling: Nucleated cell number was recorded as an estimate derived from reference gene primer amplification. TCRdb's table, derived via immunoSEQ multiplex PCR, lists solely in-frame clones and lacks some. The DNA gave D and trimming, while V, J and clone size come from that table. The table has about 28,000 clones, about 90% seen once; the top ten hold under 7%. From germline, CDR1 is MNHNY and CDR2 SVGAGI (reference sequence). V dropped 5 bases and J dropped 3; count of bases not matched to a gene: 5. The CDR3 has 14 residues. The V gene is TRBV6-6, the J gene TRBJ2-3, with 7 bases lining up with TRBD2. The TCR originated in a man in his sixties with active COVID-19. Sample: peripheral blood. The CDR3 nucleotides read TGTGCCAGCAGTAGGGCGGGGGATACAGATACGCAGTATTTT. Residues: CASSRAGDTDTQYF.